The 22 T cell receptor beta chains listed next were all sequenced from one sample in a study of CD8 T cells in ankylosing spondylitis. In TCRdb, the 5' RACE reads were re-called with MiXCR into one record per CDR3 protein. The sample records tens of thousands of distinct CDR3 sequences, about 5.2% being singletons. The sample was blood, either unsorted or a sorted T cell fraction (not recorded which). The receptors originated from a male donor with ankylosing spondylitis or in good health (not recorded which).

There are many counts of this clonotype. CDR3 nucleotides: TGTGCCAGTAGGGACCAACACAGGGGGCGTGATGGCTACACCTTC. Amino acid sequence: CASRDQHRGRDGYTF. The chain combines TRBV19 with TRBJ1-2; 9 nucleotides align to TRBD1. Germline V gene data show CDR1 as LNHDA and CDR2 as SQIVND (reference sequence). Trimming removed 6 bases from V and 6 bases from J; junction bases left unmatched: 11. This CDR3 has 15 residues.

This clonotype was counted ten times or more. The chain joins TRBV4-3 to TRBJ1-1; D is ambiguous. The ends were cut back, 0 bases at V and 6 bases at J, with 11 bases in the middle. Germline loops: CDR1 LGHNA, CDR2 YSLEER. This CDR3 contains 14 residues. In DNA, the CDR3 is TGCGCCAGCAGCCAAGATTCGGGTGGCGCTGAAGCTTTCTTT. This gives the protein CASSQDSGGAEAFF.

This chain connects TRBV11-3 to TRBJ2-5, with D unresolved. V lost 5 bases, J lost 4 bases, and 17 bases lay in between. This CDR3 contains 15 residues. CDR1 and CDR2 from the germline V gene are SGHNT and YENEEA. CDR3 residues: CASSAAWGTGETQYF. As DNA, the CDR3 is TGTGCCAGCAGCGCGGCATGGGGTACGGGAGAGACCCAGTACTTC.

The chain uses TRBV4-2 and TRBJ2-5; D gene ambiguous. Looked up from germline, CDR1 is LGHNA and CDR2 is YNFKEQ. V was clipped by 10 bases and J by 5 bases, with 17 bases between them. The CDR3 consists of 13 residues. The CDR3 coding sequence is TGTGCCATCGGCCCCGGGCTCCTGGAGACCCAGTACTTC. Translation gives CAIGPGLLETQYF.

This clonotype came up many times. The CDR3 sequence is CASSSGLAGGQETQYF. The CDR3 bases are TGTGCCAGCAGTTCCGGACTAGCGGGGGGGCAAGAGACCCAGTACTTC. The V gene is TRBV27, the J gene TRBJ2-5; 15 positions agree with TRBD2. The V and J ends lost 4 bases and 2 bases, in that order; junction bases with no gene match: 2. The germline gives CDR1 MNHEY, CDR2 SMNVEV (reference sequence). The CDR3 is 16 residues long.

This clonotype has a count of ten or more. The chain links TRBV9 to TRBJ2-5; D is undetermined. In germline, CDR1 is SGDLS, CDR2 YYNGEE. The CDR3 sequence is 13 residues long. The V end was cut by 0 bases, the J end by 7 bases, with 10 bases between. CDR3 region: CASSVEHDGTQYF. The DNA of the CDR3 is TGTGCCAGCAGCGTAGAACACGACGGGACCCAGTACTTC. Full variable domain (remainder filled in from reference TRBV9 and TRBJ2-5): DSGVTQTPKHLITATGQRVTLRCSPRSGDLSVYWYQQSLDQGLQFLIQYYNGEERAKGNILERFSAQQFPDLHSELNLSSLELGDSALYFCASSVEHDGTQYFGPGTRLLVL.

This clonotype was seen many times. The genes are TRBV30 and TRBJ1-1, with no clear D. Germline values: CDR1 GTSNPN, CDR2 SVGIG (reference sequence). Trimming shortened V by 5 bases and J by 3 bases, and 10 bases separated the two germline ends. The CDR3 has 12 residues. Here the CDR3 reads CAWGRMDTEAFF. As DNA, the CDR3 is TGTGCCTGGGGGCGTATGGACACTGAAGCTTTCTTT. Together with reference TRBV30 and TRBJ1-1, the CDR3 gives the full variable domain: SQTIHQWPATLVQPVGSPLSLECTVEGTSNPNLYWYRQAAGRGLQLLFYSVGIGQISSEVPQNLSASRPQDRQFILSSKKLLLSDSGFYLCAWGRMDTEAFFGQGTRLTVV.

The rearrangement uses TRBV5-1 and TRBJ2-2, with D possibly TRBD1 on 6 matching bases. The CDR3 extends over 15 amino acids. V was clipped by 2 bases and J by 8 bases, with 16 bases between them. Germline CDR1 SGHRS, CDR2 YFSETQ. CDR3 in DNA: TGCGCCAGCAGCTTCTGGACAGACAAGGCGGGGGAGCTGTTTTTT. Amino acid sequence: CASSFWTDKAGELFF.

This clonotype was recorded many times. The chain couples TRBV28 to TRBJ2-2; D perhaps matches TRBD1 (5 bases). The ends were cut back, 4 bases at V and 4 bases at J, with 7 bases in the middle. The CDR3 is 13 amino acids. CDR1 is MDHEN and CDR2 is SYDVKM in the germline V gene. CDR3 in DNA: TGTGCCAGCAGTTGGGGCGGCACCGGGGAGCTGTTTTTT. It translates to CASSWGGTGELFF.

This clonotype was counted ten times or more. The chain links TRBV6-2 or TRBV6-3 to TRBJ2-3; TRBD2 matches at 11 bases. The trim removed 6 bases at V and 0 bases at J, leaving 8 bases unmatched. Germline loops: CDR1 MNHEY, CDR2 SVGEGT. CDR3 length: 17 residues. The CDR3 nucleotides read TGTGCCAGCAGGCGAATAGCGGGGGGGGAGAGCACAGATACGCAGTATTTT. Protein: CASRRIAGGESTDTQYF.

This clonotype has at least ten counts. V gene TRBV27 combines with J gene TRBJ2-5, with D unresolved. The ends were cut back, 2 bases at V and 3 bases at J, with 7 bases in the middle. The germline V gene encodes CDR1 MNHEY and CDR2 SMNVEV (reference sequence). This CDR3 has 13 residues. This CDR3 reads CASSLRGEETQYF. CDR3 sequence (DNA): TGTGCCAGCAGTTTAAGAGGAGAAGAGACCCAGTACTTC.

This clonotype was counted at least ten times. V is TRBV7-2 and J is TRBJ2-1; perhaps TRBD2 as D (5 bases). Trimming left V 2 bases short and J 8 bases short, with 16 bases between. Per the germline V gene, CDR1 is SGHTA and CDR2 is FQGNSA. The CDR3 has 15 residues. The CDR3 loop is CASSLIPSSRHEQFF. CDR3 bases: TGTGCCAGCAGCTTAATCCCCTCTAGCCGCCATGAGCAGTTCTTC.

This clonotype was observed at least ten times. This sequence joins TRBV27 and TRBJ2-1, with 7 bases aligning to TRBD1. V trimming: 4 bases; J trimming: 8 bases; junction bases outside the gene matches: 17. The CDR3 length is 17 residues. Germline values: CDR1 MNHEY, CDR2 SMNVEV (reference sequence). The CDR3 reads CASSSSQGPWRVDEQFF. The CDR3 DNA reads TGTGCCAGCAGTTCATCACAGGGGCCGTGGCGTGTCGATGAGCAGTTCTTC.

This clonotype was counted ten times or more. The CDR3 sequence: CSASWTSGGQETQYF. The CDR3 DNA reads as TGCAGTGCTTCCTGGACTAGCGGGGGCCAAGAGACCCAGTACTTC. The rearrangement joins TRBV20-1 to TRBJ2-5; 13 bases fit TRBD2. Germline trimming cut 5 bases from V and 1 base from J; bases unmatched to any gene: 4. The CDR3 contains 15 residues. Germline assignment: CDR1 DFQATT and CDR2 SNEGSKA (reference sequence).

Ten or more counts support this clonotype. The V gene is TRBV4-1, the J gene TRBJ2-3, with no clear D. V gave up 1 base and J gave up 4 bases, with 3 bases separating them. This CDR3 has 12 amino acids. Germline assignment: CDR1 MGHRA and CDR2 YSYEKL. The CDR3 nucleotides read TGCGCCAGCAGCCAAGTACCAGATACGCAGTATTTT. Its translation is CASSQVPDTQYF.

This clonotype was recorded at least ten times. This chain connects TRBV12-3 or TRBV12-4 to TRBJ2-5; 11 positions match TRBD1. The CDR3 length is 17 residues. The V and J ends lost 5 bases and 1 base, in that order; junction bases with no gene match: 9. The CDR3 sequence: CASSPGQGAPGQETQYF. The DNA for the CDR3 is TGTGCCAGCAGTCCCGGACAGGGGGCGCCGGGCCAAGAGACCCAGTACTTC.

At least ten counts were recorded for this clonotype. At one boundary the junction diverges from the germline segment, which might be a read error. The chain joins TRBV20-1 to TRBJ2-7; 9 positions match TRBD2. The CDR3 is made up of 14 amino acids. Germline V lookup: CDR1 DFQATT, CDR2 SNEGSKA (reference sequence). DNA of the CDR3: TGCAGTGTTAGACCGGGACTAGCCTCCCACGAGCAGTACTTC. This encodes CSVRPGLASHEQYF.

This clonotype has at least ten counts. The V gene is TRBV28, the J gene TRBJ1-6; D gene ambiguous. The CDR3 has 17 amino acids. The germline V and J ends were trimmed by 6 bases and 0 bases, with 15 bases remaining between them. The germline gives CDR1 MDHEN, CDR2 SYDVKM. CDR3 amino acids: CASSWADRSSYNSPLHF. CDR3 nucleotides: TGTGCCAGCAGCTGGGCGGACCGGAGCTCCTATAATTCACCCCTCCACTTT.

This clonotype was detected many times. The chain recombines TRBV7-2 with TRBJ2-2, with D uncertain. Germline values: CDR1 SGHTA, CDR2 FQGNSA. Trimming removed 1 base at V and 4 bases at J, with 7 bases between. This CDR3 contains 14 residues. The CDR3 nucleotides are TGTGCCAGCAGCTTAGATTCAGGCACCGGGGAGCTGTTTTTT. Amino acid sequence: CASSLDSGTGELFF.

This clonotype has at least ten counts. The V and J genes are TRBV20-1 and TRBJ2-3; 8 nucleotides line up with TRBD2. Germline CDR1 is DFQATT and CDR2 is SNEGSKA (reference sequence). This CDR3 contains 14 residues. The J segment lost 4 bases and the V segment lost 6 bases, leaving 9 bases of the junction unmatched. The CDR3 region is CSATGGGPADTQYF. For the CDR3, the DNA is TGCAGTGCAACAGGCGGGGGGCCGGCAGATACGCAGTATTTT.

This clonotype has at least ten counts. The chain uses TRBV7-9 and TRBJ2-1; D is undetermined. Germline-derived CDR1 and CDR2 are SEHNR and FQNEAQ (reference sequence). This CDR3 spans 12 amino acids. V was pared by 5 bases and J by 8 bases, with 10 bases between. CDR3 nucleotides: TGTGCCAGCAGCCCGGCCTGGTATGAGCAGTTCTTC. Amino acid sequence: CASSPAWYEQFF.

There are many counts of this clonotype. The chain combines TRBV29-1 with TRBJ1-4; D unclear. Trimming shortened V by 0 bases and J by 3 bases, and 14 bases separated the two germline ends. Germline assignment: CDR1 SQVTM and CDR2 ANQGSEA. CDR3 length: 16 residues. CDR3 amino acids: CSVEDLSGASNEKLFF. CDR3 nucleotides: TGCAGCGTTGAAGATCTCTCAGGCGCATCTAATGAAAAACTGTTTTTT.